Below are 18 T cell receptor beta chains sequenced from a single sample in a study of T-cell reconstitution after alpha-beta-depleted transplantation in children. Unique molecular identifiers were incorporated when the TCRbeta library was constructed. TCRdb passed the PCR reads through MiXCR, listing each CDR3 protein once. The sample comprises some 15,000 distinct CDR3 sequences, approximately 5.3% of which are singletons, and about 6.3% rests with the top ten. The sequencing here drew on PBMCs, taken before TCRalphabeta/CD19-depleted stem cell transplant. These TCRs come from a boy younger than 18 with acute lymphoblastic leukemia, due to receive a stem cell transplant.

This clonotype was observed at least ten times. The rearrangement joins TRBV5-4 to TRBJ2-5; TRBD2 agrees at 11 bases. The CDR3 runs 14 residues. Trimming cost V 5 bases and J 7 bases; bases outside gene matches: 7. Germline values: CDR1 SGHNT, CDR2 YYREEE (reference sequence). The CDR3 spells CASRLAGGQGTQYF. The DNA for the CDR3 is TGTGCCAGCAGGCTAGCGGGAGGCCAGGGGACCCAGTACTTC.

This clonotype has ten or more counts. This chain links TRBV21-1 with TRBJ1-4; TRBD1, the D gene given by the table, was not confirmed from the DNA. TRBV21-1 is marked as a pseudogene. The CDR3 loop spans 11 amino acids. The CDR3 sequence is CASSKLGGQNF. The CDR3 nucleotides read TGTGCCAGCAGCAAATTGGGGGGACAAAATTTT.

Many counts were recorded for this clonotype. The chain recombines TRBV11-2 with TRBJ2-6, with D hard to call. V was clipped by 0 bases and J by 0 bases, with 6 bases between them. Germline CDR1 SGHAT, CDR2 FQNNGV. CDR3 length equals 16 residues. CDR3 region: CASSLDRYSGANVLTF. The DNA for the CDR3 is TGTGCCAGCAGCTTAGATCGGTACTCTGGGGCCAACGTCCTGACTTTC.

The sample holds many counts of this clonotype. V and J are TRBV7-2 and TRBJ1-1; 9 bases are shared with TRBD1. CDR1 and CDR2 from the germline V gene are SGHTA and FQGNSA. V lost 5 bases, J lost 0 bases, and 1 base stayed unmatched. The CDR3 contains 14 residues. For the CDR3, the DNA is TGTGCCAGCAGCCGGGACAGGGTGAACACTGAAGCTTTCTTT. Translation: CASSRDRVNTEAFF.

This clonotype is labeled medium-sized. The chain combines TRBV5-1 with TRBJ2-6; no reliable D call. Germline loops: CDR1 SGHRS, CDR2 YFSETQ. With 1 base removed from V and 4 bases from J, the gap between germline ends came to 9 bases. This CDR3 contains 15 residues. The DNA of the CDR3 is TGCGCCAGCAGCTTGCCAGGAACCGGGGCCAACGTCCTGACTTTC. Translation: CASSLPGTGANVLTF.

Ten or more counts support this clonotype. V usage is TRBV4-3 and J usage is TRBJ2-3, with D possibly being TRBD2 (5 bases). Trimming pared 2 bases from V and 3 bases from J, leaving 15 bases between. The CDR3 has 16 amino acids. Germline CDR1 is LGHNA and CDR2 is YSLEER. For the CDR3, the DNA is TGCGCCAGCAGCCAACGGGCTAGCTTACAAACAGATACGCAGTATTTT. Its protein product is CASSQRASLQTDTQYF.

This clonotype was observed many times. The chain links TRBV12-3 or TRBV12-4 to TRBJ1-2; a possible D gene is TRBD1 (5 bases). The CDR3 totals 13 residues. The ends were cut back, 2 bases at V and 6 bases at J, with 10 bases in the middle. This CDR3 reads CASSLSPGDGYTF. The DNA for the CDR3 is TGTGCCAGCAGTTTAAGCCCGGGGGATGGCTACACCTTC.

This clonotype has a count of ten or more. The V and J genes are TRBV4-3 and TRBJ1-2, with a weak D call TRBD1 (6 bases). The V gene's germline CDR1 is LGHNA and CDR2 YSLEER. V was clipped by 4 bases and J by 0 bases, with 12 bases between them. The CDR3 contains 15 residues. CDR3 sequence (DNA): TGCGCCAGCAGCCGATACAGGGCGACTAACTATGGCTACACCTTC. Protein product: CASSRYRATNYGYTF.

This clonotype has a count of ten or more. V gene TRBV30 combines with J gene TRBJ1-1; perhaps TRBD1 as D (5 bases). This CDR3 spans 12 amino acids. Germline V CDR1 and CDR2: GTSNPN, SVGIG (reference sequence). V dropped 5 bases and J dropped 1 base, with 8 bases sitting between them. CDR3 region: CAWGTGNTEAFF. CDR3 nucleotide sequence: TGTGCCTGGGGAACAGGGAACACTGAAGCTTTCTTT.

In this sample, this clonotype turned up many times. The chain uses TRBV28 and TRBJ1-1, with 7 bases that match TRBD1. The CDR3 is 14 amino acids. Germline V gene lookup returns CDR1 MDHEN and CDR2 SYDVKM. V was pared by 3 bases and J by 7 bases, with 8 bases of the junction left unmatched. CDR3: CASSFGSGGGEAFF. DNA for the CDR3: TGTGCCAGCAGTTTTGGGTCAGGGGGAGGTGAAGCTTTCTTT.

This clonotype appeared many times. The DNA of the CDR3 is TGTGCCAGCTCATCGGACACCTACAATGAGCAGTTCTTC. The encoded protein is CASSSDTYNEQFF. The gene calls are TRBV18 and TRBJ2-1; perhaps TRBD1 as D (5 bases). This CDR3 spans 13 amino acids. V lost 5 bases, J lost 2 bases, and 7 bases lay in between. Germline CDR1 KGHSH, CDR2 LQKENI.

The sample holds many counts of this clonotype. The J gene is TRBJ1-4, the V gene TRBV5-1; possible D gene TRBD1, 5 bases. The germline V gene has CDR1 SGHRS and CDR2 YFSETQ. The ends were cut back, 4 bases at V and 8 bases at J, with 15 bases in the middle. There are 14 residues in the CDR3. CDR3 region: CASSRGAGKEKLFF. CDR3 sequence (DNA): TGCGCCAGCAGCCGGGGTGCAGGGAAGGAAAAACTGTTTTTT.

This clonotype was counted at least ten times. The chain links TRBV6-6 to TRBJ1-2, with D possibly TRBD1 on 5 matching bases. Trimming cost V 6 bases and J 9 bases, with 23 bases left between them. Germline loops: CDR1 MNHNY, CDR2 SVGAGI (reference sequence). This CDR3 contains 15 residues. The CDR3 sequence is CASSNRDGGRSSYTF. As DNA, the CDR3 is TGTGCCAGCAGCAATCGGGACGGCGGTCGAAGCAGCTACACCTTC.

By share of the sample, this clonotype is medium-sized (0.01 to 0.1%). The CDR3 DNA reads as TGTGCCAGCAGCCTGGACAGGGGAACGGGCAACACCATATATTTT. This gives the protein CASSLDRGTGNTIYF. The chain carries TRBV7-2 and TRBJ1-3; 9 positions agree with TRBD1. Germline V lookup: CDR1 SGHTA, CDR2 FQGNSA. J gave up 7 bases and V 5 bases, and 9 bases lay outside the gene matches. CDR3 length equals 15 residues.

This clonotype was seen repeatedly, ten times or more. The rearrangement uses TRBV5-1 and TRBJ2-3; D call uncertain. V lost 2 bases, J lost 7 bases, and 26 bases lay in between. The germline CDR1 and CDR2 sequences are SGHRS and YFSETQ. This CDR3 spans 18 amino acids. The CDR3 loop is CASSFPLFGFGISNTQYF. DNA of the CDR3: TGCGCCAGCAGCTTTCCTTTATTCGGTTTTGGTATATCGAATACGCAGTATTTT.

This clonotype is categorized as medium-sized. The CDR3 coding sequence is TGTGCCAGCAGCTTAGAACTCCTCTCCTACGAGCAGTACTTC. It is translated as CASSLELLSYEQYF. J is TRBJ2-7 and V is TRBV7-2; D is undetermined. V dropped 1 base and J dropped 0 bases, with 7 bases sitting between them. The CDR3 has 14 residues. The germline gives CDR1 SGHTA, CDR2 FQGNSA.

Judged by abundance, this clonotype is medium-sized. The V call is TRBV11-2, the J call TRBJ2-1, with TRBD2 matching 8 bases. The CDR3 totals 15 residues. Germline V gene data show CDR1 as SGHAT and CDR2 as FQNNGV. The V gene end was trimmed by 5 bases and the J gene end by 8 bases; junction bases not matched to a gene: 11. The CDR3 region has the DNA TGTGCCAGCAGCGTTAGCGGGGACGGAGGTGATGAGCAGTTCTTC. This translates into CASSVSGDGGDEQFF.

In this sample, this clonotype is medium-sized (0.01 to 0.1%). This sequence joins TRBV15 and TRBJ2-1, with D perhaps matching TRBD1 (5 bases). The CDR3 has 14 amino acids. Germline V gene sequence: CDR1 LNHNV, CDR2 YYDKDF (reference sequence). The ends were cut back, 0 bases at V and 2 bases at J, with 5 bases in the middle. The CDR3 sequence is CATSRDRAYNEQFF. The CDR3 region has the DNA TGTGCCACCAGCAGAGACAGGGCCTACAATGAGCAGTTCTTC.